Below, 3 T cell receptor beta chains from the same sample are listed, as sequenced in a study of blood T cell repertoires in COVID-19 (dated by TCRdb to about 2020). Library preparation employed the immunoSEQ multiplex PCR assay. TCRdb obtained this table from immuneACCESS and retained in-frame rearrangements with V and J assigned. These tables miss some clones; where compared with another copy, unresolved V genes account for less than half of the shortfall, and the remainder is unexplained. Across this sample there are over 70,000 clones, with 75% to 90% seen only once. The ten largest make up over 15% of the sample. Specimen: peripheral blood. These receptor sequences come from a human donor in a cohort sampled during active COVID-19.

This clone came up a few times. Here the CDR3 reads CASRAGQGFAYEQYF. CDR3 in DNA: TGTGCCAGCAGAGCCGGACAGGGGTTCGCCTACGAGCAGTACTTC. J is TRBJ2-7 and V is TRBV2; 9 bases agree with TRBD1. The CDR3 has 15 residues. Trimming removed 6 bases from V and 2 bases from J; junction bases left unmatched: 8. The germline V gene encodes CDR1 SNHLY and CDR2 FYNNEI. Drawing the rest from reference TRBV2 and TRBJ2-7, the complete variable domain is EPEVTQTPSHQVTQMGQEVILRCVPISNHLYFYWYRQILGQKVEFLVSFYNNEISEKSEIFDDQFSVERPDGSNFTLKIRSTKLEDSAMYFCASRAGQGFAYEQYFGPGTRLTVT.

V gene TRBV29-1 combines with J gene TRBJ2-3; a possible D gene is TRBD1 (5 bases). Looked up from germline, CDR1 is SQVTM and CDR2 is ANQGSEA. The CDR3 length is 13 residues. V lost 6 bases and J lost 5, with 15 bases in between. CDR3 sequence (DNA): TGCAGCGTGCAGGGTAACGTTGGAGATACGCAGTATTTT. It yields the protein CSVQGNVGDTQYF.

This chain links TRBV6-6 with TRBJ2-1; the match to TRBD2 covers 10 bases. CDR1 is MNHNY and CDR2 is SVGAGI in the germline V gene (reference sequence). The CDR3 loop spans 14 amino acids. V lost 7 bases, J lost 3 bases, and 3 bases stayed unmatched. The CDR3 DNA sequence: TGTGCCAGCACCATAGCGGGGGGCTACAATGAGCAGTTCTTC. Translating it yields CASTIAGGYNEQFF.